The 20 T cell receptor beta chains in this list originate from one sample, sequenced in a study of shared clonotypes between healthy human individuals. TCRdb's copy holds only in-frame clones and misses some; the assay was immunoSEQ multiplex PCR. The table records about 110,000 clones, roughly 70% of them present only once. Sequenced material: memory CD8+ T cells sorted from blood. Subset of the sample: CD45RO+ cells pooled with CCR7-negative TemRA cells. These receptors originate from a woman between 25 and 40 years old in good health.

The V and J genes are TRBV6-5 and TRBJ2-5, with D possibly TRBD2 on 6 matching bases. Germline V gene lookup returns CDR1 MNHEY and CDR2 SVGAGI. V gave up 8 bases and J gave up 5 bases, with 18 bases separating them. The CDR3 runs to 14 residues. The CDR3 bases are TGTGCCAGCTCTCTTCTTTCGGGAGCTGAGACCCAGTACTTC. This codes for CASSLLSGAETQYF.

V gene TRBV5-4 combines with J gene TRBJ2-3; D gene unclear. Trimming removed 0 bases from V and 4 bases from J, with 6 bases in between. In germline, CDR1 is SGHNT, CDR2 YYREEE (reference sequence). CDR3 size: 13 residues. CDR3 DNA sequence: TGTGCCAGCAGCTTGGGCTCCTCAGATACGCAGTATTTT. Its protein is CASSLGSSDTQYF.

This sequence joins TRBV7-6 and TRBJ2-5; D is unresolved. Trimming cost V 2 bases and J 7 bases, with 8 bases left between them. Germline CDR1 and CDR2: SGHVS and FNYEAQ. CDR3 length: 12 residues. CDR3 DNA sequence: TGTGCCAGCAGCTTAAATCTGGTGACCCAGTACTTC. Translation gives CASSLNLVTQYF.

This chain links TRBV7-8 with TRBJ1-5; D may be TRBD1 (5 bases). The CDR3 has 15 residues. The V gene lost 5 bases and the J gene lost 1 base, with 12 bases spanning the gap. The germline gives CDR1 SGHVS, CDR2 FQNEAQ. The CDR3: CASSGAAGSNQPQHF. In nucleotides, the CDR3 is TGTGCCAGCAGCGGGGCGGCAGGGAGCAATCAGCCCCAGCATTTT.

The table lists this clone with a count of one. This chain uses TRBV19 with TRBJ1-3; 7 nucleotides agree with TRBD1. CDR1 is LNHDA and CDR2 is SQIVND in the germline V gene (reference sequence). V was clipped by 5 bases and J by 2 bases; unmatched bases: 6. The CDR3 is made up of 15 amino acids. Here the CDR3 reads CASSFWTGAGNTIYF. The CDR3 DNA is TGTGCCAGTAGTTTCTGGACAGGCGCTGGAAACACCATATATTTT. Supplemented by reference TRBV19 and TRBJ1-3, the full variable domain reads DGGITQSPKYLFRKEGQNVTLSCEQNLNHDAMYWYRQDPGQGLRLIYYSQIVNDFQKGDIAEGYSVSREKKESFPLTVTSAQKNPTAFYLCASSFWTGAGNTIYFGEGSWLTVV.

The chain carries TRBV13 and TRBJ1-2, with a tentative D call TRBD1 (5 bases). Germline V gene data show CDR1 as PRHDT and CDR2 as FYEKMQ (reference sequence). V lost 0 bases, J lost 5 bases, and 10 bases lay in between. CDR3 length equals 14 residues. CDR3 loop: CASSLGSGGYGYTF. In DNA form, the CDR3 reads TGTGCCAGCAGCTTAGGTTCGGGGGGGTATGGCTACACCTTC.

This clone was counted at least ten times. The identical CDR3 is also encoded by other nucleotide sequences in the sample. The chain joins TRBV25-1 to TRBJ2-7; 7 nucleotides align to TRBD1. V lost 5 bases, J lost 7 bases, and 2 bases stayed unmatched. CDR1 is MGHDK and CDR2 is SYGVNS in the germline V gene. This CDR3 comprises 11 residues. The CDR3 reads CASSPGQEQYF. The CDR3 DNA sequence: TGTGCCAGCAGTCCGGGACAGGAGCAGTACTTC.

This clone came up a few times. The chain carries TRBV27 and TRBJ1-3; D might be TRBD1 (5 bases). V was trimmed by 1 base and J by 3 bases, leaving 10 bases between them. The CDR3 is 15 residues long. Germline V lookup: CDR1 MNHEY, CDR2 SMNVEV (reference sequence). CDR3 sequence: CASSLFGDVGNTIYF. CDR3 nucleotides: TGTGCCAGCAGTTTATTCGGGGACGTTGGAAACACCATATATTTT.

The rearrangement links TRBV19 to TRBJ2-1; 8 bases align to TRBD2. There are 15 residues in the CDR3. Germline V CDR1 and CDR2: LNHDA, SQIVND (reference sequence). After removal of 6 bases from V and 3 bases from J, the junction contained 7 bases not matched to a gene. Here the CDR3 DNA reads TGTGCCAGTAGCGTTATAGCGGGAAGCTACAATGAGCAGTTCTTC. Translated: CASSVIAGSYNEQFF.

The chain has TRBV7-6 and TRBJ1-2; a possible D gene is TRBD1 (5 bases). From germline, CDR1 is SGHVS and CDR2 FNYEAQ. V lost 5 bases, J lost 2 bases, and 21 bases lay in between. The CDR3 covers 17 residues. CDR3 region: CASSPLGPDRINYGYTF. The CDR3 nucleotides read TGTGCCAGCAGCCCCTTAGGGCCAGACAGAATCAACTATGGCTACACCTTC.

The chain uses TRBV2 and TRBJ1-5, with TRBD1 identical over 7 bases. The CDR3 totals 17 residues. The germline V gene encodes CDR1 SNHLY and CDR2 FYNNEI. V was pared by 5 bases and J by 3 bases, with 13 bases of the junction left unmatched. CDR3 residues: CASSTDRAGGNNQPQHF. The CDR3, as DNA: TGTGCCAGCAGTACCGACAGGGCCGGGGGGAACAATCAGCCCCAGCATTTT.

This clone was seen once. The chain has TRBV7-9 and TRBJ1-4; 9 bases match TRBD1. This CDR3 is 14 amino acids long. Losses at the gene ends were 5 bases for V and 5 bases for J; bases not matched to a gene: 3. Germline-derived CDR1 and CDR2 are SEHNR and FQNEAQ (reference sequence). CDR3 residues: CASSPGQGNEKLFF. The CDR3 DNA reads as TGTGCCAGCAGCCCAGGACAGGGGAATGAAAAACTGTTTTTT.

The CDR3 DNA follows: TGTGCCAGCCTGGGGGCAGGTTTCGGCGAGCAGTACTTC. This encodes CASLGAGFGEQYF. The chain uses TRBV25-1 and TRBJ2-7; maybe TRBD1 (6 bases). The CDR3 has 13 amino acids. Germline assignment: CDR1 MGHDK and CDR2 SYGVNS. Trimming pared 8 bases from V and 6 bases from J, leaving 17 bases between.

Points on this clone: A much larger clonotype is one base distant, so this may be a read error. V usage is TRBV27 and J usage is TRBJ1-5; unclear D gene. This CDR3 region has 13 residues. The V end lost 2 bases, the J end lost 0 bases, and 2 bases lay between the germline ends. Germline loops: CDR1 MNHEY, CDR2 SMNVEV (reference sequence). The CDR3 reads CASSLGSNQPQHF. CDR3 nucleotide sequence: TGTGCCAGCAGTTTAGGTAGCAATCAGCCCCAGCATTTT.

This chain links TRBV5-1 with TRBJ2-7, with D perhaps TRBD1 (5 bases). Germline V gives CDR1 SGHRS, CDR2 YFSETQ. CDR3 length equals 15 residues. Trimming took 1 base from V and 4 from J, leaving 15 bases between them. CDR3 in DNA: TGCGCCAGCAGCTTGTCCCCGGCAGGGTGGTACGAGCAGTACTTC. Translated, it gives CASSLSPAGWYEQYF.

This clone was recorded only once. The chain joins TRBV11-2 to TRBJ2-7, with 8 bases lining up with TRBD2. Germline CDR1 SGHAT, CDR2 FQNNGV. Trimming cost V 2 bases and J 6 bases; bases outside gene matches: 3. The CDR3 length is 13 residues. The CDR3 loop reads CASSLIAGGEQYF. The DNA of the CDR3 is TGTGCCAGCAGCTTAATTGCGGGAGGCGAGCAGTACTTC.

This sequence joins TRBV6-4 and TRBJ2-3; D gene ambiguous. The germline V and J ends were trimmed by 6 bases and 0 bases, with 10 bases remaining between them. The CDR3 is 14 residues long. The germline V gene encodes CDR1 MRHNA and CDR2 SNTAGT. Written as DNA, the CDR3 is TGTGCCAGCAGCAAAAACCCAAGCACAGATACGCAGTATTTT. Protein product: CASSKNPSTDTQYF.

The sample holds one count of this clone. This sequence joins TRBV19 and TRBJ1-2; D not resolved. Looked up from germline, CDR1 is LNHDA and CDR2 is SQIVND (reference sequence). The CDR3 totals 12 residues. The V end was cut by 4 bases, the J end by 8 bases, with 11 bases between. The CDR3 DNA reads as TGTGCCAGTAGTAGCCGGGTGAGAGGCTACACCTTC. It is translated as CASSSRVRGYTF.

The J gene is TRBJ2-7, the V gene TRBV7-8; 10 bases agree with TRBD2. Germline V gene sequence: CDR1 SGHVS, CDR2 FQNEAQ. The CDR3 extends over 15 amino acids. Trimming took 5 bases from V and 2 from J; bases not matched to a gene: 6. CDR3 protein: CASSIGLAETYEQYF. The CDR3, as DNA: TGTGCCAGCAGCATAGGACTAGCGGAAACCTACGAGCAGTACTTC.

The V call is TRBV5-4, the J call TRBJ2-4; possibly TRBD1 for D (6 bases). Germline CDR1 SGHNT, CDR2 YYREEE (reference sequence). The CDR3 covers 16 residues. The V gene lost 0 bases and the J gene lost 5 bases, with 15 bases spanning the gap. CDR3 sequence: CASSLVGLGAQNIQYF. The DNA of the CDR3 is TGTGCCAGCAGCTTGGTAGGGTTGGGGGCGCAAAACATTCAGTACTTC.